Following are 10 T cell receptor beta chains from one sample sequenced in a study of T cells in Graves' hyperthyroidism and ophthalmopathy. The investigators amplified TCR beta CDR3 regions from RNA transcripts. HTBI primers were used for first-round RT-PCR of the TCR CDR3. TCRdb re-derived calls from the multiplex PCR reads in MiXCR, one entry per CDR3 protein. The data hold around 340,000 distinct CDR3 sequences, with about 20% observed a single time. Specimen: blood. These receptor sequences come from a woman in her fifties or sixties with Graves' hyperthyroidism.

This clonotype has ten or more counts. The gene calls are TRBV7-9 and TRBJ2-2; D not certain. CDR1 SEHNR and CDR2 FQNEAQ come from the germline V gene (reference sequence). Trimming took off 4 bases at V and 5 bases at J, with 11 bases between the two ends. The CDR3 has 14 amino acids. CDR3 DNA: TGTGCCAGCAGCTCCGACACGTCGACCGGGGAGCTGTTTTTT. It encodes CASSSDTSTGELFF.

This clonotype was recorded once. The CDR3 DNA sequence: TGTGCCAGCAGCTTGGCCTGGACGAGCTACGAGCAGTACTTC. Amino acid sequence: CASSLAWTSYEQYF. The rearrangement joins TRBV5-8 to TRBJ2-7; D unresolved. In germline, CDR1 is SGHTS, CDR2 YDEGEE. Trimming took off 0 bases at V and 3 bases at J, with 10 bases between the two ends. The CDR3 totals 14 residues.

This clonotype was picked up a small number of times. The V call is TRBV15, the J call TRBJ2-1; TRBD1 aligns across 9 bases. The CDR3 consists of 15 residues. The germline gives CDR1 LNHNV, CDR2 YYDKDF (reference sequence). J gave up 6 bases and V 5 bases, and 8 bases lay outside the gene matches. Here the CDR3 reads CATSGRDRGGNEQFF. The DNA for the CDR3 is TGTGCCACCAGCGGACGAGACAGGGGGGGCAATGAGCAGTTCTTC.

This sequence joins TRBV10-3 and TRBJ2-3, with 7 bases matching TRBD2. The CDR3 covers 15 residues. Per the germline V gene, CDR1 is ENHRY and CDR2 is SYGVKD. The ends lost 3 bases at V and 1 base at J; junction bases unmatched: 4. The DNA of the CDR3 is TGTGCCATCAGTGACCCCAGCGGGGGCACAGATACGCAGTATTTT. Protein: CAISDPSGGTDTQYF.

This clonotype showed up many times. The chain combines TRBV4-1 with TRBJ1-3; no reliable D call. CDR1 and CDR2 (germline): MGHRA, YSYEKL. V lost 2 bases and J lost 0, with 14 bases in between. The CDR3 is made up of 17 amino acids. Here the CDR3 DNA reads TGCGCCAGCAGCCAACTTGGATTGGCGGCCTCTGGAAACACCATATATTTT. It translates to CASSQLGLAASGNTIYF.

Many counts were recorded for this clonotype. The J gene is TRBJ2-3, the V gene TRBV2, with D perhaps matching TRBD2 (6 bases). The V and J ends lost 5 bases and 2 bases respectively, with 11 bases between them. The CDR3 covers 14 residues. Germline CDR1 and CDR2: SNHLY and FYNNEI. The CDR3 sequence: CASSRGAITDTQYF. CDR3 DNA: TGTGCCAGCAGTCGCGGGGCGATCACAGATACGCAGTATTTT.

This chain links TRBV19 with TRBJ2-7, with 10 bases aligning to TRBD2. The V gene end was trimmed by 4 bases and the J gene end by 2 bases; junction bases not matched to a gene: 5. The germline CDR1 and CDR2 sequences are LNHDA and SQIVND (reference sequence). The CDR3 has 15 residues. CDR3 in amino acids: CASSTSLAGTYEQYF. The CDR3, as DNA: TGTGCCAGTAGTACATCACTAGCGGGGACCTACGAGCAGTACTTC.

This clonotype was seen more than once but under ten times. V and J are TRBV2 and TRBJ1-6; TRBD1 agrees at 10 bases. Per germline, CDR1 SNHLY and CDR2 FYNNEI. The CDR3 is 16 residues long. J gave up 9 bases and V 7 bases, and 12 bases lay outside the gene matches. The CDR3 nucleotides read TGTGCCAGCACCAGCACTCTGACAGGGGGCGGTTCACCCCTCCACTTT. It yields the protein CASTSTLTGGGSPLHF.

This clonotype was counted a few times. V usage is TRBV5-1 and J usage is TRBJ2-1; 12 bases match TRBD2. CDR1 and CDR2 from the germline V gene are SGHRS and YFSETQ. With V trimmed by 2 bases and J by 10 bases, 10 bases remained unmatched. The CDR3 sequence is 16 residues long. The CDR3 sequence: CASSLNPLAGGWEQFF. CDR3 nucleotides: TGCGCCAGCAGCTTAAATCCACTAGCGGGGGGATGGGAGCAGTTCTTC.

This chain links TRBV5-1 with TRBJ2-7, with unresolved D. This CDR3 comprises 13 residues. V was trimmed by 9 bases and J by 6 bases, leaving 19 bases between them. The germline CDR1 and CDR2 sequences are SGHRS and YFSETQ. The CDR3 region is CAIPSPQRCEQYV. CDR3 bases: TGCGCCATCCCATCCCCACAGAGGTGCGAGCAGTACGTC.